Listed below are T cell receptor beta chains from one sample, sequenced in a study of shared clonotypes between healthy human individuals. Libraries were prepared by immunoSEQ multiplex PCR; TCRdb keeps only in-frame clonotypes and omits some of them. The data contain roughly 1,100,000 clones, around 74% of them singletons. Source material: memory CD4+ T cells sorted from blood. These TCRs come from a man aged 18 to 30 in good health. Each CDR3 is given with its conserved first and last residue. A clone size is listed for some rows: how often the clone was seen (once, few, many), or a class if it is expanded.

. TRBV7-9 CASSLWTGNTIYF
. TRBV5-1 CASSSTGGNTGELFF
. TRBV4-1 CASSPRQLNSYEQYF
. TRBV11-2 CASSLSSAGGQETQYF
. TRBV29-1 CSVVDRDRQETQYF
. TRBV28 CASTRQGSSYEQYF
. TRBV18 CASSPPPETGWGSPLHF
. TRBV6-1 CASRRLVDEQFF
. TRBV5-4 CASSLSGNTGELFF
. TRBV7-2 CASSPQTDTQYF
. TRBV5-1 CASSAQLAGRQETQYF
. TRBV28 CASSPLELGAFF
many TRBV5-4 CASSVVGGSGGANVLTF
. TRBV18 CASSRLPGTGSSYEQYF
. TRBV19 CASRTGTWGELFF
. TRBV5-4 CASSKSGQPYEQYF
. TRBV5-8 CASEPGLNTGELFF
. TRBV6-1 CASSADGWGTDTQYF